The clone carrying this T cell receptor beta chain was observed many times. Trimming removed 4 bases from V and 8 bases from J; junction bases left unmatched: 9. The CDR3 runs 16 residues. Looked up from germline, CDR1 is SGHTA and CDR2 is FQGNSA. The source of the sample is a study of T-cell reconstitution after alpha-beta-depleted transplantation in children. The TCRbeta library incorporated unique molecular identifiers. TCRdb ran MiXCR on the PCR reads and lists one entry per CDR3 protein. Of approximately 640,000 distinct CDR3 sequences in the sample, roughly 15% were seen once. Sequencing used PBMCs from the stem cell graft donor, obtained from the stem cell graft. The chain combines TRBV7-2 with TRBJ2-1, with 12 bases lining up with TRBD2. The receptor's source is a human donor who donated a stem cell graft to a child with acute myeloid leukemia. The CDR3 spells CASSSLGLAGGHEQFF. The CDR3 DNA is TGTGCCAGCAGCTCCCTGGGGCTAGCGGGGGGGCATGAGCAGTTCTTC.